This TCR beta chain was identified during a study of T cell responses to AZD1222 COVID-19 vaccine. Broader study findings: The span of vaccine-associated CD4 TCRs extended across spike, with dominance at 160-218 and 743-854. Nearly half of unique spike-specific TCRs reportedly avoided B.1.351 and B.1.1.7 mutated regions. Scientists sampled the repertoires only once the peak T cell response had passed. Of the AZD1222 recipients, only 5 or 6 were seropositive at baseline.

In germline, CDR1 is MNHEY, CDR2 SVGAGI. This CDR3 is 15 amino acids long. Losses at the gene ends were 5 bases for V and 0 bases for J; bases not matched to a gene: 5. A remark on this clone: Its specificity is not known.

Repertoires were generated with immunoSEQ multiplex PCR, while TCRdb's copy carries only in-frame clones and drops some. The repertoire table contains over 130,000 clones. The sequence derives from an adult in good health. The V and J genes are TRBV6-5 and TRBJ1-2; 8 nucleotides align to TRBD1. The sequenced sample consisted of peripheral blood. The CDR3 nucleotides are TGTGCCAGCAGTACCTGGACAGGGTCTAACTATGGCTACACCTTC. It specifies CASSTWTGSNYGYTF.